These 5 T cell receptor beta chains originate from one sample sequenced in a study of cytomegalovirus exposure and HLA in healthy donors. PCR involved 60 Vbeta and 13 Jbeta primers. Generated by immunoSEQ multiplex PCR, the TCRdb table keeps only in-frame clones and is missing some. The table has 95,000 to 110,000 clones, roughly 82% seen once. Sequenced sample: PBMCs. The receptor set was obtained from a man aged 25 to 40 in good health and CMV-seropositive.

The CDR3 is CASRMVQGENTEAFF. For the CDR3, the DNA is TGTGCCAGTAGAATGGTCCAGGGGGAGAACACTGAAGCTTTCTTT. This chain uses TRBV19 with TRBJ1-1, with 7 bases fitting TRBD1. This CDR3 is built from 15 residues. The ends lost 6 bases at V and 1 base at J; junction bases unmatched: 8. Germline assignment: CDR1 LNHDA and CDR2 SQIVND (reference sequence).

This clone was observed once. The chain combines TRBV6-5 with TRBJ1-5; 10 positions agree with TRBD1. The CDR3 is 15 residues long. CDR1 and CDR2 from the germline V gene are MNHEY and SVGAGI. V trimming: 6 bases; J trimming: 3 bases; junction bases outside the gene matches: 5. In nucleotides, the CDR3 is TGTGCCAGCAGGGGGACAGGGGAGATCAATCAGCCCCAGCATTTT. Its protein product is CASRGTGEINQPQHF.

The DNA for the CDR3 is TGTGCCTCGAGCGGAGGCCGCACTGAAGCTTTCTTT. This translates into CASSGGRTEAFF. The chain combines TRBV30 with TRBJ1-1; no reliable D call. Germline V CDR1 and CDR2: GTSNPN, SVGIG (reference sequence). Between the trimmed V and J ends, which lost 7 bases and 4 bases, there was a span of 13 bases. The CDR3 is 12 amino acids.

The chain joins TRBV6-6 to TRBJ2-7; D is undetermined. The germline gives CDR1 MNHNY, CDR2 SVGAGI (reference sequence). Trimming took off 4 bases at V and 3 bases at J, with 4 bases between the two ends. The CDR3 totals 11 residues. CDR3 loop: CASSLDYEQYF. The CDR3 nucleotides read TGTGCCAGCAGTTTAGACTACGAGCAGTACTTC.

The chain combines TRBV6-5 with TRBJ2-7; D remains unclear. Germline assignment: CDR1 MNHEY and CDR2 SVGAGI. V shed 0 bases and J shed 0 bases, with 12 bases lying between them. The CDR3 has 16 amino acids. CDR3 loop: CASSYSTERSSYEQYF. DNA for the CDR3: TGTGCCAGCAGTTACTCGACGGAGCGAAGCTCCTACGAGCAGTACTTC.